This TCR beta chain is from a study of Ad26.COV2.S vaccination and SARS-CoV-2 variants. Background on the study: Doses of Ad26.COV2.S were injected into muscle once or twice, 56 days apart.

The germline CDR1 and CDR2 sequences are MNHEY and SVGAGI. J lost 3 bases, V lost 6 bases, and 8 bases had no gene match. This CDR3 has 15 amino acids. Using immunoSEQ multiplex PCR, the repertoire was profiled, and TCRdb retains in-frame clones only, with some absent. The table lists hundreds of thousands of clones, roughly 91% of them singletons. This sample's treatment: around 19 received Ad26.COV2.S at low or high dose, single or two shots; 5 received placebo; per-sample allocation not given. Day 63 after the first vaccine or placebo injection was the time point for sampling. SARS-CoV-2 spike from the Wuhan strain was encoded by the vaccine, an Ad26 vector.

Here the sequenced sample was peripheral blood, taken in a trial of Ad26.COV2.S vaccine versus placebo. The rearrangement uses TRBV6-5 and TRBJ1-5; 7 bases are a match to TRBD1. The receptor's source is a person aged 18-60 years who received the Ad26.COV2.S COVID-19 vaccine or a placebo. The CDR3 sequence is CASSTEQGLNQPQHF. The DNA for the CDR3 is TGTGCCAGCAGCACTGAACAGGGGCTCAATCAGCCCCAGCATTTT.